This T cell receptor (beta chain) is drawn from a study of CD8 T cells in ankylosing spondylitis. This clonotype showed up many times. There are 14 residues in the CDR3. Germline lookup yields CDR1 DFQATT and CDR2 SNEGSKA (reference sequence). V was pared by 4 bases and J by 3 bases, with 15 bases between. MiXCR, applied by TCRdb to the 5' RACE reads, yields one record per CDR3 protein. The sample yields some 180,000 distinct CDR3 sequences, 15% to 20% seen once. The clonotype was recovered from a male donor between 10 and 30 years old with ankylosing spondylitis or in good health (not recorded which). Sequenced input: blood, either unsorted or a sorted T cell fraction (not recorded which). The chain recombines TRBV20-1 with TRBJ1-1; tentative D call: TRBD1 (6 bases). DNA for the CDR3: TGCAGTGCTATGGGGGGGGCCGGTCACACTGAAGCTTTCTTT. This encodes CSAMGGAGHTEAFF.